Here is one T cell receptor (beta chain) with its context. Its cognate antigen has yet to be identified. From each donor, an approximately 2.4 ml peripheral blood sample was collected into PAXgene tubes and kept at -80 degrees C. Without any T cell sorting, total RNA was extracted from whole blood using the PAXgene blood miRNA kit on an automated QIAcube. Deep TCRalpha and TCRbeta repertoire profiling with unique molecular barcoding was performed on peripheral blood of monozygotic twin pairs concordant or discordant for inflammatory bowel disease. Smoking habits were recorded for all twin pairs, and individuals were classified as current, former or never smokers. Library preparation employed 5' RACE. Each TCR library was prepared from 3,000 to 4,000 ng of total RNA. For each sample, cDNA synthesis with SMARTScribe reverse transcriptase was split into eight separate reactions. During cDNA synthesis, template switching introduced unique molecular identifiers that contained a 6-nucleotide sample barcode. TCRalpha and TCRbeta cDNA was amplified in two nested PCRs of 16 and 9 cycles, and bead purification was carried out after each PCR. Before amplification, the cDNA was treated with uracil DNA-glycosylase and purified using the QIAquick PCR purification kit. The second PCR added Illumina TruSeq-compatible adapters along with sample-specific barcodes. Library quality and concentration were assessed using TapeStation and Qubit, and approximately 5 ng of each library was pooled. Pooled libraries were sequenced on an Illumina HiSeq2500 single-index Rapid Run with 2 x 100 bp reads and custom sequencing primers. The published analysis was carried out like this. MiGEC version 1.2.6 was used for UMI-based consensus assembly, which corrected PCR and sequencing errors. MiXCR version 2.1.1 handled V(D)J alignment, clonotype assembly and CDR3 extraction. Gene usage, clonotype sharing and MAIT/NKT TCR abundance were normalised by analysing the top 1000, 10 000 and 20 000 clonotypes per sample. Diversity was computed as the inverse Simpson index with the vegan R package after downsampling to 27 000 UMIs. Paired Mann-Whitney U tests on discordant twin pairs were used, with Benjamini-Hochberg multiple-testing correction. TCRdb reprocessed the reads; each CDR3 protein sequence makes one entry, and DNA is unavailable. TCRdb, not the authors, supplied the V and J calls. This sample's table contains about 160,000 distinct CDR3 sequences. The ten most abundant clones make up 2.8% of the sample.

The data derive from a study of monozygotic twins with inflammatory bowel disease (dated by TCRdb to about 2019). As for the study more broadly: The full study comprised 30 or so monozygotic twin pairs: nine German pairs (four IBD-concordant, five IBD-discordant) and 19 IBD-discordant Danish pairs. The search for disease-associated traits relied mainly on comparing IBD patients with their genetically identical healthy co-twins within discordant pairs. Each individual had, on average, about 151 000 unique TCRalpha sequences and 181 000 unique TCRbeta sequences available for analysis. What the work shows at the level of the full study, not this receptor alone: Distinction between different T cell subtypes could not be achieved in the analysis. No single strong signal or clonotype linked to IBD turned up in the results, so the idea that one exists was not supported. Compared with healthy twins, IBD patients had fewer clonotypes in common with other individuals, a difference most pronounced in patients showing signs of disease activity. TCRbeta repertoire diversity, by inverse Simpson index, was decreased in IBD patients compared with their healthy co-twins. Concordant and discordant twins showed no difference in repertoire similarity, possibly because of limited statistical power. Because patients received different immunosuppressive treatments, the repertoires may have picked up extra background noise and variability between individuals.

Measured from the cysteine to the phenylalanine, the CDR3 is 16 residues long. The DNA sequence is not available. This clonotype was sampled from a human donor with ulcerative colitis or Crohn's disease, or a healthy co-twin of an affected twin (not recorded which). The rearranged chain carries TRBV12-3 or TRBV12-4 and TRBJ2-2; TCRdb's D call of TRBD2 is untestable without DNA. Sequences were obtained from blood. The CDR3 sequence is CASSVAGGPFTGELFF.